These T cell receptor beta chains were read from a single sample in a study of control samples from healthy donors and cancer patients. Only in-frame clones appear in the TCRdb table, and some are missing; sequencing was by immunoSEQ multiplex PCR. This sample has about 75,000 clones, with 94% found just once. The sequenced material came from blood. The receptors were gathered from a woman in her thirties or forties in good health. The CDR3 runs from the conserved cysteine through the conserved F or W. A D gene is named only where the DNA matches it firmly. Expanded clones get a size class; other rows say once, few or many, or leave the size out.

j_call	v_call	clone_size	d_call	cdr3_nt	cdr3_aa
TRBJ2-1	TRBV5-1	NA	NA	TGCGCCAGCAGCTTGCTCCCGAAGAGCTCCTACAATGAGCAGTTCTTC	CASSLLPKSSYNEQFF
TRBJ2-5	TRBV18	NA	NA	TGTGCCAGCTCACCACCAGCATTAGCGAAAGAGACCCAGTACTTC	CASSPPALAKETQYF
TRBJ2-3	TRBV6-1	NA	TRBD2	TGTGCCAGCAGTGAAGCTGATGCGGGAGGGGGGCGAGATACGCAGTATTTT	CASSEADAGGGRDTQYF
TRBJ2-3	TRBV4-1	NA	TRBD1	TGCGCCAGCAGCCAGAAGGACAGGTCTCTTCTCACAGATACGCAGTATTTT	CASSQKDRSLLTDTQYF
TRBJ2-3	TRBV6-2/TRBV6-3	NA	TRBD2	TGTGCCAGCAGTTATGGACTAGCGGATACGCAGTATTTT	CASSYGLADTQYF
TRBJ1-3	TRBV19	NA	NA	TGTGCCAGTAGCATCCAGGGTCGACGGCAGTACACCATATATTTT	CASSIQGRRQYTIYF
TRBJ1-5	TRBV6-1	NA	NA	TGTGCCAGCAGTGAAGCGGAGTATAGCAATCAGCCCCAGCATTTT	CASSEAEYSNQPQHF
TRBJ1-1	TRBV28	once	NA	TGTGCCAGCAGTGCCGAACGGACGGAGAACACTGAAGCTTTCTTT	CASSAERTENTEAFF
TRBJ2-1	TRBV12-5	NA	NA	TGTGCTAGTGGCCAGGGCTCCTACAATGAGCAGTTCTTC	CASGQGSYNEQFF
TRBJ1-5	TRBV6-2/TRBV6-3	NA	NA	TGTGCCAGCAGTTACTTCACAGGGTTGAGCAATCAGCCCCAGCATTTT	CASSYFTGLSNQPQHF
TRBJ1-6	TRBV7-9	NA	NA	TGTGCCAGCAGCCCGGCCGACAATTCACCCCTCCACTTT	CASSPADNSPLHF
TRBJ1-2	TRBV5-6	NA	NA	TGTGCCAGCAGCTTGAGGACAGTGCCCGGCGGCTACACCTTC	CASSLRTVPGGYTF
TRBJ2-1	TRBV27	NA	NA	TGTGCCAGCAGCCTCGCTGGGGCGGGATACAATGAGCAGTTCTTC	CASSLAGAGYNEQFF
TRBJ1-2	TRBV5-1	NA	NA	TGCGCCAGCAGCTTCCGGACAGCGAACTATGGCTACACCTTC	CASSFRTANYGYTF
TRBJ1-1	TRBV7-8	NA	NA	TGTGCCAGCAGCTTCCGGGAGCTGAACACTGAAGCTTTCTTT	CASSFRELNTEAFF
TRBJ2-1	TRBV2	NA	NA	TGTGCCAGCAATCGGCTAGGGGATGAGCAGTTCTTC	CASNRLGDEQFF
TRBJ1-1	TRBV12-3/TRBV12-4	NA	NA	TGTGCCAGCAGTTTTAGGGGTGAAGCTTTCTTT	CASSFRGEAFF
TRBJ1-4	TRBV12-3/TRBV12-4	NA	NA	TGTGCCAGCAGTTTGCGGGGGAATGAAAAACTGTTTTTT	CASSLRGNEKLFF
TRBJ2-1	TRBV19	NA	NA	TGTGCCAGCTCAGAGCTAGTGGTTGCTGAGCAGTTCTTC	CASSELVVAEQFF
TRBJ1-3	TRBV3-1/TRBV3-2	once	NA	TGTGCCAGCAGCACACGACAGGACGCTTCTGGAAACACCATATATTTT	CASSTRQDASGNTIYF
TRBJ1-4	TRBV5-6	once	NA	TGTGCCAGCAGCTTGCCGGGGGAAGTATCTAATGAAAAACTGTTTTTT	CASSLPGEVSNEKLFF
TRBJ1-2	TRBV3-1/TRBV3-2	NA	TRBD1	TGTGCCAGCAGCTACCACAGGGGGCTAGTCTATGGCTACACCTTC	CASSYHRGLVYGYTF
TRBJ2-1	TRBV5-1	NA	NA	TGCGCCAGCAATGAGCAGTTCTTC	CASNEQFF
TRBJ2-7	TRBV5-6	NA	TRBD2	TGTGCCAGCAGCGCGGGAGCGTCTTCCTACGAGCAGTACTTC	CASSAGASSYEQYF
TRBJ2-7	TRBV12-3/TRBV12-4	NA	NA	TGTGCCAGCAGGCTGGCCCAGGGCCACGAGCAGTACTTC	CASRLAQGHEQYF
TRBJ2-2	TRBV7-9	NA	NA	TGTGCCAGCAGCTCTTGGTACACCGGGGAGCTGTTTTTT	CASSSWYTGELFF
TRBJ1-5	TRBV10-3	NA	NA	TGTGCCATCAGTGAGTCCAGGGGTAGCAATCAGCCCCAGCATTTT	CAISESRGSNQPQHF
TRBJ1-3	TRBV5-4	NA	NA	TGTGCCAGCAGTGTAGGAAACACCATATATTTT	CASSVGNTIYF
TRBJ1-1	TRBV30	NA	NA	TGTGCCTTAGACACTGAAGCTTTCTTT	CALDTEAFF
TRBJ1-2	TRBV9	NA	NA	TGTGCCAGCAGCGTATTGCCGCGGGACTATGGCTACACCTTC	CASSVLPRDYGYTF
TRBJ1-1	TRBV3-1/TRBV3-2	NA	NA	TGTGCCAGCAGCCAAGATCCCAGGGGACGTTATAGGGACACTGAAGCTTTCTTT	CASSQDPRGRYRDTEAFF
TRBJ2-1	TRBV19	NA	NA	TGTGCCAGTAGTCCCGGGACCAATGAGCAGTTCTTC	CASSPGTNEQFF
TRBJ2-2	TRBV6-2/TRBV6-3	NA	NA	TGTGCCAGCAGCCCCCAGGGCAGGGAGCTGTTTTTT	CASSPQGRELFF
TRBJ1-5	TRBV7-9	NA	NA	TGTGCCAGCAGCTTGGCAGGGCTTGTGGGTCCTCAGCCCCAGCATTTT	CASSLAGLVGPQPQHF